These 26 T cell receptor beta chains came from one sample sequenced in a study of blood T cell repertoires in COVID-19. Sequenced by immunoSEQ multiplex PCR; TCRdb stores in-frame clones only, minus some. The data contain a few hundred thousand clones, 88% of them singletons. Source material: peripheral blood. Source of these receptors: a woman aged 45 to 65 with COVID-19, enrolled during active disease.

J is TRBJ1-1 and V is TRBV5-5; no definite D call. With 3 bases removed from V and 5 bases from J, the gap between germline ends came to 8 bases. The V gene's germline CDR1 is SGHKS and CDR2 YYEKEE (reference sequence). This CDR3 has 12 amino acids. CDR3 sequence (DNA): TGTGCCAGCAGCTACGGAGGGACTGAAGCTTTCTTT. Translating it yields CASSYGGTEAFF.

This chain uses TRBV18 with TRBJ2-7; 12 positions match TRBD1. The V gene's germline CDR1 is KGHSH and CDR2 LQKENI. V lost 1 base, J lost 7 bases, and 5 bases stayed unmatched. The CDR3 spans 15 residues. The CDR3 protein is CASSPRDRGRGEQYF. The CDR3 nucleotides read TGTGCCAGCTCACCACGGGACAGGGGGCGAGGGGAGCAGTACTTC.

The CDR3 protein is CASSPSAGGTDTQYF. In DNA, the CDR3 is TGTGCCAGCAGCCCATCAGCGGGGGGGACAGATACGCAGTATTTT. The V and J genes are TRBV5-6 and TRBJ2-3, with 10 bases identical to TRBD2. The CDR3 is 15 amino acids. Per germline, CDR1 SGHDT and CDR2 YYEEEE. Losses at the gene ends were 4 bases for V and 3 bases for J; bases not matched to a gene: 5. The variable domain in full, with the rest retrieved from reference TRBV5-6 and TRBJ2-3, is DAGVTQSPTHLIKTRGQQVTLRCSPKSGHDTVSWYQQALGQGPQFIFQYYEEEERQRGNFPDRFSGHQFPNYSSELNVNALLLGDSALYLCASSPSAGGTDTQYFGPGTRLTVL.

This chain connects TRBV7-8 to TRBJ1-2; 7 nucleotides match TRBD1. Germline V gene sequence: CDR1 SGHVS, CDR2 FQNEAQ. V shed 1 base and J 6 bases; nucleotides not matched to a gene: 2. The CDR3 length is 13 residues. Written as DNA, the CDR3 is TGTGCCAGCAGCTTAGAGACAGGGAATGGCTACACCTTC. It encodes CASSLETGNGYTF.

This chain uses TRBV10-3 with TRBJ2-5; TRBD2 matches at 9 bases. CDR3 length: 15 residues. The V gene's germline CDR1 is ENHRY and CDR2 SYGVKD. The J segment lost 5 bases and the V segment lost 3 bases, leaving 7 bases of the junction unmatched. CDR3 sequence: CAISESRGGQETQYF. The CDR3 nucleotides are TGTGCCATCAGTGAATCGCGGGGGGGCCAGGAGACCCAGTACTTC.

The gene calls are TRBV7-9 and TRBJ1-2; D call uncertain. V shed 4 bases and J shed 2 bases, with 8 bases lying between them. The CDR3 extends over 13 amino acids. The germline CDR1 and CDR2 sequences are SEHNR and FQNEAQ (reference sequence). CDR3 in DNA: TGTGCCAGCAGCTCGGTGAAGAACTATGGCTACACCTTC. This translates into CASSSVKNYGYTF. Variable domain in full (rest from reference TRBV7-9 and TRBJ1-2): DTGVSQNPRHKITKRGQNVTFRCDPISEHNRLYWYRQTLGQGPEFLTYFQNEAQLEKSRLLSDRFSAERPKGSFSTLEIQRTEQGDSAMYLCASSSVKNYGYTFGSGTRLTVV.

V usage is TRBV3-1 (or the pseudogene TRBV3-2) and J usage is TRBJ1-2; 9 nucleotides agree with TRBD1. The junction had 6 bases not matched to a gene; V was cut back by 1 base and J by 3 bases. Germline V lookup: CDR1 LGHDT, CDR2 YNNKEL (reference sequence). The CDR3 length is 16 residues. The chain's CDR3 is CASSQATGGVDYGYTF. CDR3 DNA sequence: TGTGCCAGCAGCCAAGCCACAGGGGGCGTGGACTATGGCTACACCTTC.

The chain couples TRBV7-9 to TRBJ1-2, with TRBD1 identical over 8 bases. Germline CDR1 and CDR2: SEHNR and FQNEAQ (reference sequence). The CDR3 is 14 residues long. The trim removed 3 bases at V and 2 bases at J, leaving 2 bases unmatched. CDR3 sequence reads: CASSFGQGNYGYTF. The CDR3, as DNA: TGTGCCAGCAGCTTCGGACAGGGAAACTATGGCTACACCTTC.

The rearrangement joins TRBV10-1 to TRBJ2-3; 11 bases align to TRBD2. Trimming at V came to 3 bases and at J to 2 bases, leaving 4 bases not matched to a gene. The V gene's germline CDR1 is WNHNN and CDR2 SYGVQD (reference sequence). CDR3 length: 16 residues. The CDR3 protein is CASSDSSGGLTDTQYF. CDR3 nucleotide sequence: TGCGCCAGCAGTGACTCTAGCGGGGGGCTCACAGATACGCAGTATTTT.

The V call is TRBV4-1, the J call TRBJ2-1; D not certain. Germline assignment: CDR1 MGHRA and CDR2 YSYEKL. The CDR3 consists of 15 residues. V was clipped by 0 bases and J by 10 bases, with 16 bases between them. The CDR3 region is CASSQEQTVAQEQFF. In DNA, the CDR3 is TGCGCCAGCAGCCAAGAACAGACGGTGGCCCAAGAGCAGTTCTTC.

The genes are TRBV3-1 (or the pseudogene TRBV3-2) and TRBJ2-5; the D is unclear. The CDR3 is 19 amino acids. CDR1 and CDR2 (germline): LGHDT, YNNKEL (reference sequence). The V and J ends lost 4 bases and 7 bases respectively, with 31 bases between them. The CDR3 bases are TGTGCCAGCAGCCCACCACTCAGGATGAATCTATTTAAGATGGTGACCCAGTACTTC. Its protein product is CASSPPLRMNLFKMVTQYF.

The CDR3 protein is CASSQGDRVEAFF. The CDR3 DNA sequence: TGTGCCAGCAGCCAAGGGGACAGGGTTGAAGCTTTCTTT. The chain has TRBV3-1 (or the pseudogene TRBV3-2) and TRBJ1-1, with 9 bases lining up with TRBD1. The J segment lost 7 bases and the V segment lost 1 base, leaving 1 base of the junction unmatched. CDR3 length equals 13 residues. Per the germline V gene, CDR1 is LGHDT and CDR2 is YNNKEL (reference sequence).

The rearrangement joins TRBV2 to TRBJ2-7; 7 nucleotides align to TRBD1. This CDR3 has 16 residues. CDR1 and CDR2 from the germline V gene are SNHLY and FYNNEI. The ends lost 5 bases at V and 0 bases at J; junction bases unmatched: 10. The CDR3 is CASSFSRDRNSYEQYF. The DNA for the CDR3 is TGTGCCAGCAGTTTTAGCCGGGACAGAAACTCCTACGAGCAGTACTTC.

This clone was seen more than once but under ten times. The V and J genes are TRBV4-1 and TRBJ2-7; TRBD1 matches at 7 bases. CDR3 length: 15 amino acids. Germline V gene sequence: CDR1 MGHRA, CDR2 YSYEKL. After removal of 0 bases from V and 0 bases from J, the junction contained 2 bases not matched to a gene. CDR3 residues: CASSQDHRGSYEQYF. The DNA of the CDR3 is TGCGCCAGCAGCCAAGATCACAGGGGCTCCTACGAGCAGTACTTC.

This chain links TRBV5-8 with TRBJ2-7; possible D gene TRBD1, 5 bases. Trimming took off 1 base at V and 2 bases at J, with 19 bases between the two ends. The CDR3 covers 17 residues. Germline-derived CDR1 and CDR2 are SGHTS and YDEGEE. This CDR3 is CASSLYWAGKAAYEQYF. CDR3 bases: TGTGCCAGCAGCTTGTATTGGGCAGGGAAGGCCGCCTACGAGCAGTACTTC.

The rearrangement joins TRBV27 to TRBJ2-7, with a tentative D call TRBD2 (6 bases). The CDR3 spans 13 residues. Germline-derived CDR1 and CDR2 are MNHEY and SMNVEV (reference sequence). V was shortened by 2 bases and J by 4 bases, with 9 bases between the two germline ends. The CDR3 DNA sequence: TGTGCCAGCAGTTTAGTAGGGAGGTACGAGCAGTACTTC. Its translation is CASSLVGRYEQYF.

The chain is built from TRBV18 and TRBJ1-6; no clear D. Germline loops: CDR1 KGHSH, CDR2 LQKENI. The V end was cut by 2 bases, the J end by 10 bases, with 12 bases between. The CDR3 runs to 14 residues. CDR3 sequence: CASSPTNTGSPLHF. The CDR3 DNA is TGTGCCAGCTCACCAACAAACACGGGGTCACCCCTCCACTTT.

In DNA, the CDR3 is TGCAGCGTCGTCCAGTCTAGCACAGATACGCAGTATTTT. Its translation is CSVVQSSTDTQYF. This chain joins TRBV29-1 and TRBJ2-3; D gene uncertain. This CDR3 is 13 amino acids long. Between the trimmed V and J ends, which lost 6 bases and 0 bases, there was a span of 10 bases. Per germline, CDR1 SQVTM and CDR2 ANQGSEA.

The chain joins TRBV18 to TRBJ1-2, with TRBD1 identical over 10 bases. After removal of 3 bases from V and 6 bases from J, the junction contained 4 bases not matched to a gene. The CDR3 totals 14 residues. Per the germline V gene, CDR1 is KGHSH and CDR2 is LQKENI. CDR3 region: CASSPEGTGDGYTF. The CDR3 nucleotides are TGTGCCAGCTCACCGGAGGGGACAGGGGATGGCTACACCTTC.

This rearrangement joins TRBV7-3 to TRBJ1-5, with a tentative D call TRBD1 (5 bases). Trimming removed 2 bases at V and 3 bases at J, with 14 bases between. Germline V lookup: CDR1 SGHTA, CDR2 FQGTGA. The CDR3 covers 16 residues. CDR3 sequence (DNA): TGTGCCAGCAGCTTAGGAGGGGACTGTTACAATCAGCCCCAGCATTTT. Protein sequence: CASSLGGDCYNQPQHF.

The V gene is TRBV5-1, the J gene TRBJ1-1, with 7 bases aligning to TRBD1. Germline V gene sequence: CDR1 SGHRS, CDR2 YFSETQ. Trimming cost V 1 base and J 0 bases; bases outside gene matches: 3. The CDR3 covers 15 residues. CDR3 protein: CASSLRGQLNTEAFF. In nucleotides, the CDR3 is TGCGCCAGCAGCTTGCGGGGACAGCTGAACACTGAAGCTTTCTTT.

The chain couples TRBV3-1 (or the pseudogene TRBV3-2) to TRBJ1-4; 7 bases line up with TRBD1. CDR1 and CDR2 from the germline V gene are LGHDT and YNNKEL (reference sequence). The CDR3 runs to 16 residues. V was pared by 3 bases and J by 8 bases, with 12 bases of the junction left unmatched. Here the CDR3 reads CASSHTTPDRTEKLFF. CDR3 bases: TGTGCCAGCAGCCACACCACTCCGGACAGGACCGAAAAACTGTTTTTT.

The genes are TRBV7-5 and TRBJ2-5; the D call TRBD2 from the table was never checked on the DNA. TRBV7-5 is reported as a pseudogene. The CDR3 loop spans 11 amino acids. CDR3 DNA: TGTGCCCCGGGACTAGTCGAGACCCAGTACTTC. This gives the protein CAPGLVETQYF.

The count of this clone is one. The V call is TRBV3-1 (or the pseudogene TRBV3-2), the J call TRBJ2-1, with D possibly matching TRBD1 (6 bases). The CDR3 loop spans 13 amino acids. CDR1 and CDR2 from the germline V gene are LGHDT and YNNKEL (reference sequence). Trimming stripped 3 bases from V and 15 bases from J, with 18 bases between. The CDR3 sequence: CASSHLNRDNPFF. CDR3 in DNA: TGTGCCAGCAGCCACCTCAACCGGGACAACCCGTTCTTC.

This clone was seen only once. The genes are TRBV4-1 and TRBJ2-3; 12 nucleotides match TRBD2. The CDR3 loop spans 17 amino acids. V shed 6 bases and J 1 base; nucleotides not matched to a gene: 8. Germline V gene sequence: CDR1 MGHRA, CDR2 YSYEKL. The CDR3 nucleotides read TGCGCCAGCAGTCTAGCGGGGGGGGTCCGGGGCACAGATACGCAGTATTTT. As protein: CASSLAGGVRGTDTQYF.

The rearrangement links TRBV5-4 to TRBJ1-2; D might be TRBD1 (5 bases). CDR1 is SGHNT, CDR2 YYREEE, per germline (reference sequence). The CDR3 consists of 16 residues. Trimming shortened V by 4 bases and J by 6 bases, and 22 bases separated the two germline ends. As DNA, the CDR3 is TGTGCCAGCAGCGGGGGAGGTGGCGACCGATGGGATGGCTACACCTTC. As protein: CASSGGGGDRWDGYTF.